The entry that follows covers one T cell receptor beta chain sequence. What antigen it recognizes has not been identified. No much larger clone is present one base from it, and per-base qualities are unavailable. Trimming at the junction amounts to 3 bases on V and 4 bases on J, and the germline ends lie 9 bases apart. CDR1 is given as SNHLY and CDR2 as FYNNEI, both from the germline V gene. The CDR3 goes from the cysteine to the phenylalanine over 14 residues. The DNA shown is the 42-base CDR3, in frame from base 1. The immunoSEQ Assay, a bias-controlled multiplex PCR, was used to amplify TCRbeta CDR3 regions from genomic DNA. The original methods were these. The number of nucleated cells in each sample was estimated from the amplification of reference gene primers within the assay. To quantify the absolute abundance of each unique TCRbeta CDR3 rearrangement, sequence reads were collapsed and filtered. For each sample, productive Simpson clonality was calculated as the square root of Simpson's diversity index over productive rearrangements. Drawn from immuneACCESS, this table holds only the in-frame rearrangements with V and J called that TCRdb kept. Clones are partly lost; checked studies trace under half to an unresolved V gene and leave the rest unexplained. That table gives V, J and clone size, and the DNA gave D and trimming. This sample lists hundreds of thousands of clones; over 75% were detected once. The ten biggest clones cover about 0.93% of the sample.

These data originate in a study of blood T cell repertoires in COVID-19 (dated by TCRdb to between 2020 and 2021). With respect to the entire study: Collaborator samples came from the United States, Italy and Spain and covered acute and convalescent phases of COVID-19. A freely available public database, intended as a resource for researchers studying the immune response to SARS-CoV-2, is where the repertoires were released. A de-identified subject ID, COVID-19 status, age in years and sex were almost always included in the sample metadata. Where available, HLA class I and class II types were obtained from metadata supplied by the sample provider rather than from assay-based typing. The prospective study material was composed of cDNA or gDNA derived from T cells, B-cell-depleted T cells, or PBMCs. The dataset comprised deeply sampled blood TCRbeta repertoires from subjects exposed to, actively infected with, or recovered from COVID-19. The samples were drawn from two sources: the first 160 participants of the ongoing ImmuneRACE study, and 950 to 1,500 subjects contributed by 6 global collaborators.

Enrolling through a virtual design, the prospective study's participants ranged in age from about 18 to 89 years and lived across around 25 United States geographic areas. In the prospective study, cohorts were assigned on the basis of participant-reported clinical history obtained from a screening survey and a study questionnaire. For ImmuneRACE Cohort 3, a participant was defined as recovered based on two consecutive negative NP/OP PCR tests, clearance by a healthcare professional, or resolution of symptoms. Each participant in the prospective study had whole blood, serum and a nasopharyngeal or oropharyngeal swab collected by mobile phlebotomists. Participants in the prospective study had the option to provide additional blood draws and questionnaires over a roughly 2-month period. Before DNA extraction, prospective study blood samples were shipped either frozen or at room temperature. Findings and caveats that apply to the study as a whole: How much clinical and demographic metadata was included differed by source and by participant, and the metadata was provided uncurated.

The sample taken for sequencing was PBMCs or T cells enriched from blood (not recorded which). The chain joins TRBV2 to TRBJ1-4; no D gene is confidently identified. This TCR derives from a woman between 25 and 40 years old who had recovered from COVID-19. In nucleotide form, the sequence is TGTGCCAGCAGTGAGGTTCGGGGTAATGAAAAACTGTTTTTT. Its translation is CASSEVRGNEKLFF. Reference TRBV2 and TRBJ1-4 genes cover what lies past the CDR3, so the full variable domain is EPEVTQTPSHQVTQMGQEVILRCVPISNHLYFYWYRQILGQKVEFLVSFYNNEISEKSEIFDDQFSVERPDGSNFTLKIRSTKLEDSAMYFCASSEVRGNEKLFFGSGTQLSVL.